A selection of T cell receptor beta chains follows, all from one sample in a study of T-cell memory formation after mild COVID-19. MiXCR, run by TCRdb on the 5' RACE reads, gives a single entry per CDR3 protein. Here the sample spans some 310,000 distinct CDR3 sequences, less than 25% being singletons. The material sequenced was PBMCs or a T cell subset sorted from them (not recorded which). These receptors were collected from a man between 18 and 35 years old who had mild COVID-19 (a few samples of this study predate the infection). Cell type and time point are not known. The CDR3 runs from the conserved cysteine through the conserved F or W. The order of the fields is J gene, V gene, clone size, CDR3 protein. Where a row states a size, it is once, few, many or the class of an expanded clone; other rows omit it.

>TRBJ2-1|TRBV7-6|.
CASSQGGGGEEQFF
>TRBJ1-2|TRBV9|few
CASSPARGLLYYGYTF
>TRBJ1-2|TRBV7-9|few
CASNPLGDPNGYTF
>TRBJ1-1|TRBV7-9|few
CASSTTDGRSTEAFF
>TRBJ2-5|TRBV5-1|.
CASSPGTVGRETQYF
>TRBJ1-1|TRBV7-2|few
CASSLVEGATEAFF
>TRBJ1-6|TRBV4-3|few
CASSQRTVDNSPLHF
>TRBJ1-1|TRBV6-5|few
CASRILLNTEAFF
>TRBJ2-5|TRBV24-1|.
CATSGTGGSETQYF
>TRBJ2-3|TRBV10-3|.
CAISGGGYPSDTQYF
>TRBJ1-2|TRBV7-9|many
CASSAGQGHGYTF
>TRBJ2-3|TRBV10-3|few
CAISELASTDTQYF
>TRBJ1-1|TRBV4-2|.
CASSPRSIGTEAFF
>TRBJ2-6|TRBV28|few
CASSWRAAGANVLTF
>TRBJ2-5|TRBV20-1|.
CSARNLETQYF
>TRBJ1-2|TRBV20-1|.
CSAGGTAEIYGYTF
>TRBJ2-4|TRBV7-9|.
CASSPPGTGENIQYF
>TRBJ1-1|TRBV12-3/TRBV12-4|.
CASSFQGLGTEAFF
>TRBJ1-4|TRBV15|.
CATSTRQPRDEKLFF
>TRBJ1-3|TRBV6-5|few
CASRSQGATGNTIYF
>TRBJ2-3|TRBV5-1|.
CASSLGGQGNTDTQYF
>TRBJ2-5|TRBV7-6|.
CASSPGTVETQYF
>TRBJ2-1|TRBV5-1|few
CASSSQLPGQSYNEQFF
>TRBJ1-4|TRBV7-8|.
CASSFGQPLTNEKLFF
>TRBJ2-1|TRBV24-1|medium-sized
CATSDRLYNEQFF
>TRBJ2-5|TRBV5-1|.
CASRPGLRGGGGETQYF
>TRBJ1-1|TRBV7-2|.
CASSFGQGSGAFF
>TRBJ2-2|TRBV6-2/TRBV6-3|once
CASSYPAGDTWELFF
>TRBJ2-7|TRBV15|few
CATSRDSSYEQYF
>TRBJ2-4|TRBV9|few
CASSVTPRGDIQYF
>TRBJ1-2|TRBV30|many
CAWSRQVNGYTF
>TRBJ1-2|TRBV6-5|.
CASTWASGGQGNFHGYTF
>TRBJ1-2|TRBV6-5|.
CASSSSGGNYGYTF
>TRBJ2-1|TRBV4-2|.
CASSQEVMTSGANEQFF
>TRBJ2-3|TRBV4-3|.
CASSQGAPGSTDTQYF
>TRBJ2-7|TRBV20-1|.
CSARNQGGGYEQYF
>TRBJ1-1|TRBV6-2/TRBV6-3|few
CASTQSLNTEAFF
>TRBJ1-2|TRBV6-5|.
CASPPGGFYGYTF
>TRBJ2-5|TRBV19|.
CASRTTRVKETQYF
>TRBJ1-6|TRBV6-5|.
CASTAGGNSYNSPLHF
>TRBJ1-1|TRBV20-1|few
CSARAGGTEAFF
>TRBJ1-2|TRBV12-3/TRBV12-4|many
CASSPGPYGYTF
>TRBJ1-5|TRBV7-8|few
CASSLAAVHQPQHF
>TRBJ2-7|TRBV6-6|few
CASIRQGEVTYEQYF
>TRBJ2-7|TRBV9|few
CASSVSGLPLYEQYF
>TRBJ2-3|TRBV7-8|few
CASTPRTALFTDTQYF
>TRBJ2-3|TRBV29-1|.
CSVHGGLGRDTQYF
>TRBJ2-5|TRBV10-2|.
CASRDSGGQETQYF
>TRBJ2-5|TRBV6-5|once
CASSYSQGGETQYF
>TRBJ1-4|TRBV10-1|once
CASSPGTSELFF
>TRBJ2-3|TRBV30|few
CAWTPGQDTQYF
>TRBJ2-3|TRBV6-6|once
CASSSPVSWATQYF